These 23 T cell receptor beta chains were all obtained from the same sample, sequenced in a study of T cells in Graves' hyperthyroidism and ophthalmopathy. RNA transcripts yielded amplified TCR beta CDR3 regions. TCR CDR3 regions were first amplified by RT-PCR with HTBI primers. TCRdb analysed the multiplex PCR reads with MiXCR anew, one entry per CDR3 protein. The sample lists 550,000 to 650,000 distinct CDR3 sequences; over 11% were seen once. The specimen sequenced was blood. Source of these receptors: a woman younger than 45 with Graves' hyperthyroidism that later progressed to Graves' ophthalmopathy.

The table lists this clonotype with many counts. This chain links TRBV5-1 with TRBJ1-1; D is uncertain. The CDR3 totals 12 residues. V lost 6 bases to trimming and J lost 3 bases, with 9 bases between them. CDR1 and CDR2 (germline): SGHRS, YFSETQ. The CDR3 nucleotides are TGCGCCAGCAACAACATGGACACTGAAGCTTTCTTT. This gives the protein CASNNMDTEAFF.

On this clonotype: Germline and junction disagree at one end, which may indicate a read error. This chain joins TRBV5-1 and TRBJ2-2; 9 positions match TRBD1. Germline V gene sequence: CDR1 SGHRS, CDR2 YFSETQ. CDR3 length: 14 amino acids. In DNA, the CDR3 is TGCGCCAGCAGCTTACAGGGGGCCGACGGGGAGCTGGTTTTT. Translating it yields CASSLQGADGELVF. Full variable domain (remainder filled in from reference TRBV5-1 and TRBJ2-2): KAGVTQTPRYLIKTRGQQVTLSCSPISGHRSVSWYQQTPGQGLQFLFEYFSETQRNKGNFPGRFSGRQFSNSRSEMNVSTLELGDSALYLCASSLQGADGELVFGEGSRLTVL.

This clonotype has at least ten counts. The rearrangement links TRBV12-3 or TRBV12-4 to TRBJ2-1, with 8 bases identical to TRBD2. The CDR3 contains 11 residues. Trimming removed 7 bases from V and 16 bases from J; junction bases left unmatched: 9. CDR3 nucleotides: TGTGCCAGCACCCAGGGACTAGAGATTTTCTTC. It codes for CASTQGLEIFF.

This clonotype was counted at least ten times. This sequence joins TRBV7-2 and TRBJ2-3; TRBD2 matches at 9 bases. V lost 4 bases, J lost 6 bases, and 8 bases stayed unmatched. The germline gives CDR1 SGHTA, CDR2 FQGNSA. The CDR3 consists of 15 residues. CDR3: CASSSGLARLDTQYF. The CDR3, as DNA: TGTGCCAGCAGCTCGGGACTAGCAAGATTGGATACGCAGTATTTT.

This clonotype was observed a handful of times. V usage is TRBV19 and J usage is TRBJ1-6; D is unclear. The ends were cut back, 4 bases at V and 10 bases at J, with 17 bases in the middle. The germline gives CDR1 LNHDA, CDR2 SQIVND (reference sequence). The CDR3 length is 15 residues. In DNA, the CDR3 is TGTGCCAGTAGTACGACCGGGAAGGTAGAGTCACCCCTCCACTTT. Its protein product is CASSTTGKVESPLHF.

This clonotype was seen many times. The CDR3 loop is CASSRTSGREFSSYNEQFF. The DNA of the CDR3 is TGTGCCAGCAGCCGGACTAGCGGGAGGGAATTTAGCTCCTACAATGAGCAGTTCTTC. The rearrangement joins TRBV7-2 to TRBJ2-1; TRBD2 aligns across 15 bases. V lost 5 bases to trimming and J lost 0 bases; unmatched junction nucleotides: 8. Germline assignment: CDR1 SGHTA and CDR2 FQGNSA. The CDR3 consists of 19 residues.

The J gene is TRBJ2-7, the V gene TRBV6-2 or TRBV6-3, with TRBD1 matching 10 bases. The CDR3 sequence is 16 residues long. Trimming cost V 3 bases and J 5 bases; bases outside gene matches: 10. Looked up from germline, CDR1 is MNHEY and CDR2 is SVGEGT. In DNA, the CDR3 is TGTGCCAGCAGTTATATCGACAGGGGGCGTCCCAACGAGCAGTACTTC. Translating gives CASSYIDRGRPNEQYF.

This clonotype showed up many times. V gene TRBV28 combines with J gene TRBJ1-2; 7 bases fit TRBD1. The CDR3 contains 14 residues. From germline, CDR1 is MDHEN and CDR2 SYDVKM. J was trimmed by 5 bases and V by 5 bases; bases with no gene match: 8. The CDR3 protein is CASSGGTALYGYTF. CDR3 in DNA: TGTGCCAGCAGTGGGGGGACAGCCCTTTATGGCTACACCTTC.

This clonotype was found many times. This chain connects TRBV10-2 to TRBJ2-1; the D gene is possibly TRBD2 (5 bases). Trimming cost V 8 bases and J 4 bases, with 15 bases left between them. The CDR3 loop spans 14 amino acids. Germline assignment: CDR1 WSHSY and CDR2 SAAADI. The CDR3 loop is CASWWERRYNEQFF. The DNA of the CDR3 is TGCGCCAGCTGGTGGGAGAGGAGGTACAATGAGCAGTTCTTC.

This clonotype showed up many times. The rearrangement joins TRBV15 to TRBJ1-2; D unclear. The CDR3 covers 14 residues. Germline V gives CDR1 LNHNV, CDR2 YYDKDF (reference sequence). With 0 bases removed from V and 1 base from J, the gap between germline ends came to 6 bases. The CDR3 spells CATSRDTDNYGYTF. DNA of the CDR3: TGTGCCACCAGCAGAGATACAGATAACTATGGCTACACCTTC.

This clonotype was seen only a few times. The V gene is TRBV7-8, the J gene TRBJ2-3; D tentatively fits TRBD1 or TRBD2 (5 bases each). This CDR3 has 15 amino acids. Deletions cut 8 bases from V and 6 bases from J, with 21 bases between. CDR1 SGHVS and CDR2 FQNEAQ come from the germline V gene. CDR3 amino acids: CASSMGRAERDTQYF. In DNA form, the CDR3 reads TGTGCCAGCTCCATGGGGCGGGCCGAGCGGGATACGCAGTATTTT.

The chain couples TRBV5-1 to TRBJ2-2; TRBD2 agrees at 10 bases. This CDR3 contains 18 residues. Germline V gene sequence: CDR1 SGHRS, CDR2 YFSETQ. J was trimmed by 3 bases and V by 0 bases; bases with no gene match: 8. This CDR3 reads CASSLVLAGLKDTGELFF. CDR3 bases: TGCGCCAGCAGCTTGGTACTAGCGGGATTAAAGGACACCGGGGAGCTGTTTTTT.

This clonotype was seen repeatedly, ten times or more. CDR3: CASSRMVGQGSYEQFF. CDR3 nucleotide sequence: TGTGCCAGCAGTCGAATGGTAGGACAGGGTAGTTATGAGCAGTTCTTC. The chain joins TRBV6-2 or TRBV6-3 to TRBJ2-1, with 8 bases matching TRBD1. Germline CDR1 and CDR2: MNHEY and SVGEGT. V gave up 5 bases and J gave up 8 bases; unmatched junction bases: 14. This CDR3 comprises 16 residues.

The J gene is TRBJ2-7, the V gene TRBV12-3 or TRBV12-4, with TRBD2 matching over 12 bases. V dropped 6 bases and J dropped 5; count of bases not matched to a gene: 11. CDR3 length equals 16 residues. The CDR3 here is CASRGGALAGGNEQYF. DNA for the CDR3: TGTGCCAGCAGGGGGGGGGCACTAGCGGGAGGAAACGAGCAGTACTTC.

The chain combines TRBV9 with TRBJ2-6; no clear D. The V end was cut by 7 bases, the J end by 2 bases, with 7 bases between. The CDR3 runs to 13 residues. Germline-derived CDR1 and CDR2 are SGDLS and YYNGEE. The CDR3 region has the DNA TGTGCCAGCGCAAGCGCTGGGGCCAACGTCCTGACTTTC. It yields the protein CASASAGANVLTF.

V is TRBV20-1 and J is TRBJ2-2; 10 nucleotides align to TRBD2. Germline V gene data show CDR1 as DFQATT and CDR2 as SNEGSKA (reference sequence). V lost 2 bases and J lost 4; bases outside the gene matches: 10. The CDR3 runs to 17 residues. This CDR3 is CSARPSISGRGTGELFF. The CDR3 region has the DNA TGCAGTGCTAGACCCTCTATAAGCGGGAGGGGCACCGGGGAGCTGTTTTTT.

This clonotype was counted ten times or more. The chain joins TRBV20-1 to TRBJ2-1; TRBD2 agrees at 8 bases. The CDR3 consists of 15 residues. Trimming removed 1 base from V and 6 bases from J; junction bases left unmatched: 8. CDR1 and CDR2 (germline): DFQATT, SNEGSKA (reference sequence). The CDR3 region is CSARVVSGIPNEQFF. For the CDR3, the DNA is TGCAGTGCTAGAGTGGTTAGCGGGATTCCCAATGAGCAGTTCTTC.

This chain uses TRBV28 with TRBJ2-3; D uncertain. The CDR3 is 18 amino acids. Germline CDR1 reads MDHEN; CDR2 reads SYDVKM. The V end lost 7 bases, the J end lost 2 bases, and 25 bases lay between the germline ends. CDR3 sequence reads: CASNNFPLHRAPTDTQYF. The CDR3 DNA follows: TGTGCCAGCAACAATTTCCCCCTTCATAGGGCCCCCACAGATACGCAGTATTTT.

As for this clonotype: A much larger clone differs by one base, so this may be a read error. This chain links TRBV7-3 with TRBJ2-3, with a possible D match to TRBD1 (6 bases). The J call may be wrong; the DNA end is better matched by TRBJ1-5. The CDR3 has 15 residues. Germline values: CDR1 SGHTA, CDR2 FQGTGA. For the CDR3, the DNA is TGTGCCAGCAGCTTAACCACAGGGAACACAGATACGCAGCATTTT. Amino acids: CASSLTTGNTDTQHF.

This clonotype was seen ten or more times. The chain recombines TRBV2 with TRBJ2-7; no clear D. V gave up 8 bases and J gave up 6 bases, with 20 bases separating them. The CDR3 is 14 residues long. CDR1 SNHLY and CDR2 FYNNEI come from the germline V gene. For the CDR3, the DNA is TGTGCCAGCCATCGGACCGAAACCCGTCGCGAGCAGTACTTC. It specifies CASHRTETRREQYF. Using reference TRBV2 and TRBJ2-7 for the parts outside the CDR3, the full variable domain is EPEVTQTPSHQVTQMGQEVILRCVPISNHLYFYWYRQILGQKVEFLVSFYNNEISEKSEIFDDQFSVERPDGSNFTLKIRSTKLEDSAMYFCASHRTETRREQYFGPGTRLTVT.

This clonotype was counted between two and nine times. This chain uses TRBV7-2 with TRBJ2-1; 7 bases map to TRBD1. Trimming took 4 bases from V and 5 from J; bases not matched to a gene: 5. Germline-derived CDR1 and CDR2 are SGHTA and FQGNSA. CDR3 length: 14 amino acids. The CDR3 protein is CASSSMTGNNEQFF. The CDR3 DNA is TGTGCCAGCAGCTCGATGACAGGGAACAATGAGCAGTTCTTC.

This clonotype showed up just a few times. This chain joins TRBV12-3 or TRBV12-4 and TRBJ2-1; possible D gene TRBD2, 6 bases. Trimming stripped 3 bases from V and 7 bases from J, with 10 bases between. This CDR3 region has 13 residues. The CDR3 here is CASSFQGLNEQFF. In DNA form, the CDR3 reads TGTGCCAGCAGTTTTCAGGGACTTAATGAGCAGTTCTTC.

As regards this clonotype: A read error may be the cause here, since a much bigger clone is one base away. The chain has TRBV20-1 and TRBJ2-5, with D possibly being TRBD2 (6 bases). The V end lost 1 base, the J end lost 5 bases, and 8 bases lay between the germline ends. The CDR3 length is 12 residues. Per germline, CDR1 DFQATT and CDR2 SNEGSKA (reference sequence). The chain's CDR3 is CSARAGRETQYF. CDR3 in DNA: TGCAGTGCTAGAGCAGGGAGGGAGACCCAGTACTTC.